These 29 T cell receptor beta chains were all obtained from the same sample, sequenced in a study of shared clonotypes between healthy human individuals. The data were produced by immunoSEQ multiplex PCR, yet TCRdb's version contains in-frame clones alone and is incomplete. Among around 1.1 million clones, about 84% were seen once, and the ten largest hold 0.5% to 0.65%. The sample taken for sequencing was memory CD4+ T cells from PBMCs. Subset noted: CD45RA-negative fraction. Source of these receptors: a man between 18 and 35 years old in good health. Some clones in this sample may be carry-over from other donors' samples.

The chain recombines TRBV29-1 with TRBJ2-3; 7 positions agree with TRBD2. The CDR3 consists of 14 residues. V gave up 7 bases and J gave up 1 base; unmatched junction bases: 8. CDR1 and CDR2 (germline): SQVTM, ANQGSEA. The CDR3 DNA reads TGCAGCGGCGAAGCGGGACTGGGCACAGATACGCAGTATTTT. Its translation: CSGEAGLGTDTQYF.

The V call is TRBV5-1, the J call TRBJ2-2, with D hard to call. The V end lost 1 base, the J end lost 5 bases, and 6 bases lay between the germline ends. Germline CDR1 and CDR2: SGHRS and YFSETQ. This CDR3 has 13 amino acids. CDR3 DNA sequence: TGCGCCAGCAGCTTGTTGACAACCGGGGAGCTGTTTTTT. Protein sequence: CASSLLTTGELFF.

The genes are TRBV30 and TRBJ1-6; TRBD1 is a possible D gene (5 bases). With 4 bases removed from V and 7 bases from J, the gap between germline ends came to 11 bases. Germline CDR1 reads GTSNPN; CDR2 reads SVGIG (reference sequence). The CDR3 is 13 amino acids. The CDR3 spells CAWTPGGNSPLHF. The DNA of the CDR3 is TGTGCCTGGACTCCGGGGGGGAATTCACCCCTCCACTTT. Full variable domain (outside the CDR3, taken from reference TRBV30 and TRBJ1-6): SQTIHQWPATLVQPVGSPLSLECTVEGTSNPNLYWYRQAAGRGLQLLFYSVGIGQISSEVPQNLSASRPQDRQFILSSKKLLLSDSGFYLCAWTPGGNSPLHFGNGTRLTVT.

This chain connects TRBV18 to TRBJ1-3; TRBD1 agrees at 7 bases. The germline gives CDR1 KGHSH, CDR2 LQKENI. V lost 3 bases, J lost 4 bases, and 6 bases stayed unmatched. This CDR3 has 15 residues. The CDR3 DNA follows: TGTGCCAGCTCACCGGGGACAGACCAAGGAAACACCATATATTTT. It specifies CASSPGTDQGNTIYF.

This rearrangement joins TRBV30 to TRBJ2-5; D remains unclear. Germline CDR1 is GTSNPN and CDR2 is SVGIG (reference sequence). V was pared by 4 bases and J by 0 bases, with 3 bases between. The CDR3 has 11 residues. This CDR3 is CAWTDQETQYF. For the CDR3, the DNA is TGTGCCTGGACCGACCAAGAGACCCAGTACTTC.

This rearrangement joins TRBV5-1 to TRBJ2-2; D unclear. CDR3 length: 15 amino acids. V was shortened by 0 bases and J by 4 bases, with 10 bases between the two germline ends. The germline gives CDR1 SGHRS, CDR2 YFSETQ. The CDR3 loop is CASSLGSGLTGELFF. CDR3 coding DNA: TGCGCCAGCAGCTTGGGTTCAGGTCTCACCGGGGAGCTGTTTTTT. The full variable domain, completed using reference TRBV5-1 and TRBJ2-2, is KAGVTQTPRYLIKTRGQQVTLSCSPISGHRSVSWYQQTPGQGLQFLFEYFSETQRNKGNFPGRFSGRQFSNSRSEMNVSTLELGDSALYLCASSLGSGLTGELFFGEGSRLTVL.

The chain links TRBV7-8 to TRBJ1-2; D unresolved. This CDR3 contains 16 residues. From germline, CDR1 is SGHVS and CDR2 FQNEAQ. Between the trimmed V and J ends, which lost 1 base and 4 bases, there was a span of 16 bases. For the CDR3, the DNA is TGTGCCAGCAGCTTAGGAGCTCCGTCAGTGGGCTATGGCTACACCTTC. Translated, it gives CASSLGAPSVGYGYTF.

A note on this clone: Possible read error: a much larger clone is one base away. The CDR3 protein is CASSVLGRGWGTEAFF. The CDR3 DNA is TGTGCCAGCAGCGTGCTCGGCAGGGGGTGGGGCACTGAAGCTTTCTTT. This rearrangement joins TRBV9 to TRBJ1-1; 7 bases map to TRBD1. Per germline, CDR1 SGDLS and CDR2 YYNGEE. This CDR3 comprises 16 residues. The J segment lost 4 bases and the V segment lost 2 bases, leaving 11 bases of the junction unmatched.

V is TRBV28 and J is TRBJ2-7; possible D gene TRBD2, 7 bases. The CDR3 is made up of 15 amino acids. The V end lost 4 bases, the J end lost 5 bases, and 18 bases lay between the germline ends. Germline V gene data show CDR1 as MDHEN and CDR2 as SYDVKM. The CDR3 DNA is TGTGCCAGCAGTTCTGGGGGGGCAGTCGGAGACGAGCAGTACTTC. This sequence encodes CASSSGGAVGDEQYF.

The CDR3 nucleotides read TGTGCCAGCGGTGCGGGAGGATACAATGAGCAGTTCTTC. Amino acid sequence: CASGAGGYNEQFF. The V call is TRBV6-6, the J call TRBJ2-1, with 8 bases fitting TRBD2. The germline V gene has CDR1 MNHNY and CDR2 SVGAGI (reference sequence). With V trimmed by 8 bases and J by 4 bases, 4 bases remained unmatched. The CDR3 length is 13 residues.

The chain is built from TRBV28 and TRBJ2-1, with a tentative D call TRBD2 (6 bases). Per germline, CDR1 MDHEN and CDR2 SYDVKM. Trimming left V 9 bases short and J 1 base short, with 13 bases between. The CDR3 sequence is 14 residues long. The CDR3 is CASLGSTSYNEQFF. In DNA form, the CDR3 reads TGTGCCAGTCTCGGGAGTACATCCTACAATGAGCAGTTCTTC.

The V gene is TRBV7-3, the J gene TRBJ2-1, with D perhaps TRBD1 (6 bases). This CDR3 has 17 residues. V was clipped by 2 bases and J by 6 bases, with 20 bases between them. The germline V gene has CDR1 SGHTA and CDR2 FQGTGA. The CDR3 here is CASSLVPQGQGFNEQFF. CDR3 DNA: TGTGCCAGCAGCTTAGTACCCCAGGGGCAGGGCTTCAATGAGCAGTTCTTC.

Comments on this clone: A much larger clone is a single base away; this may be a read error. The chain recombines TRBV28 with TRBJ2-1, with 7 bases aligning to TRBD1. This CDR3 has 14 residues. In germline, CDR1 is MDHEN, CDR2 SYDVKM. The CDR3 nucleotides read TGTGTCAGCAGCCCCGGGGACAGTTACAATGAGCAGTTCTTC. It yields the protein CVSSPGDSYNEQFF.

The chain combines TRBV27 with TRBJ1-2; D may be TRBD1 (5 bases). Germline V CDR1 and CDR2: MNHEY, SMNVEV (reference sequence). The CDR3 contains 14 residues. The germline V and J ends were trimmed by 5 bases and 1 base, with 11 bases remaining between them. The CDR3, as DNA: TGTGCCAGCAGTGGCGGACACAATAACTATGGCTACACCTTC. The encoded protein is CASSGGHNNYGYTF.

The chain recombines TRBV6-1 with TRBJ1-2; TRBD1 might be the D (5 bases). V lost 7 bases to trimming and J lost 4 bases, with 16 bases between them. The CDR3 totals 14 residues. Germline values: CDR1 MNHNS, CDR2 SASEGT. The DNA for the CDR3 is TGTGCCAGCACCACCGGGGGTGCTACCTATGGCTACACCTTC. As protein: CASTTGGATYGYTF.

The chain links TRBV2 to TRBJ2-1; D is unclear. This CDR3 contains 14 residues. V was clipped by 5 bases and J by 5 bases, with 13 bases between them. Germline-derived CDR1 and CDR2 are SNHLY and FYNNEI. CDR3 in DNA: TGTGCCAGCAGTTATTCGGCAAGTAACAATGAGCAGTTCTTC. This gives the protein CASSYSASNNEQFF.

In regard to this clone: The same CDR3 can be traced to other DNA sequences in this sample. The chain carries TRBV5-1 and TRBJ2-5, with 13 bases that match TRBD2. CDR1 is SGHRS, CDR2 YFSETQ, per germline. V gave up 0 bases and J gave up 4 bases; unmatched junction bases: 3. The CDR3 is 16 residues long. The CDR3 loop is CASSLGLAGGRETQYF. The CDR3 DNA follows: TGCGCCAGCAGCTTGGGACTAGCGGGAGGCAGAGAGACCCAGTACTTC.

This clone came up a few times. The chain links TRBV30 to TRBJ1-2; the match to TRBD1 covers 7 bases. Germline V gives CDR1 GTSNPN, CDR2 SVGIG (reference sequence). This CDR3 is built from 14 residues. V lost 2 bases, J lost 4 bases, and 7 bases stayed unmatched. The CDR3 DNA reads as TGTGCCTGGAGTCCGGCGGCAGGGGGCTATGGCTACACCTTC. Translated, it gives CAWSPAAGGYGYTF. The variable domain in full, with the rest retrieved from reference TRBV30 and TRBJ1-2, is SQTIHQWPATLVQPVGSPLSLECTVEGTSNPNLYWYRQAAGRGLQLLFYSVGIGQISSEVPQNLSASRPQDRQFILSSKKLLLSDSGFYLCAWSPAAGGYGYTFGSGTRLTVV.

This clone was seen only a few times. In DNA, the CDR3 is TGTGCCAGCAGCGTACCGGACAGGGAAAAACTGTTTTTT. This codes for CASSVPDREKLFF. This chain connects TRBV4-2 to TRBJ1-4, with 7 positions matching TRBD1. Trimming cost V 5 bases and J 8 bases; bases outside gene matches: 5. CDR1 LGHNA and CDR2 YNFKEQ come from the germline V gene. The length of the CDR3 is 13 residues.

This sequence joins TRBV5-1 and TRBJ2-2; D remains ambiguous. Germline CDR1 SGHRS, CDR2 YFSETQ. This CDR3 has 14 amino acids. Trimming removed 0 bases from V and 6 bases from J, with 9 bases in between. CDR3 residues: CASSLALGPGELFF. DNA of the CDR3: TGCGCCAGCAGCTTGGCTTTAGGGCCCGGGGAGCTGTTTTTT.

The chain uses TRBV9 and TRBJ2-3; 8 bases agree with TRBD2. The junction had 6 bases not matched to a gene; V was cut back by 4 bases and J by 2 bases. The CDR3 consists of 15 residues. In germline, CDR1 is SGDLS, CDR2 YYNGEE. CDR3 residues: CASSKGLDLTDTQYF. CDR3 coding DNA: TGTGCCAGCAGCAAGGGACTAGACCTCACAGATACGCAGTATTTT.

V gene TRBV4-2 combines with J gene TRBJ1-4; D remains unclear. V was pared by 0 bases and J by 7 bases, with 9 bases between. This CDR3 contains 14 residues. Germline V gives CDR1 LGHNA, CDR2 YNFKEQ. The CDR3 bases are TGTGCCAGCAGCCAAGACCGATTCTCTGAAAAACTGTTTTTT. It specifies CASSQDRFSEKLFF.

This chain links TRBV18 with TRBJ2-3; the D gene is possibly TRBD1 (6 bases). In germline, CDR1 is KGHSH, CDR2 LQKENI. The CDR3 consists of 15 residues. V lost 2 bases and J 1 base, leaving 10 bases between the germline ends. The CDR3 DNA follows: TGTGCCAGCTCACCAGGACAGTTTCGCACAGATACGCAGTATTTT. Translating it yields CASSPGQFRTDTQYF.

This sequence joins TRBV7-2 and TRBJ1-5; D is undetermined. The CDR3 runs to 13 residues. Looked up from germline, CDR1 is SGHTA and CDR2 is FQGNSA. Trimming took off 0 bases at V and 5 bases at J, with 5 bases between the two ends. The CDR3 here is CASSLAWDQPQHF. DNA for the CDR3: TGTGCCAGCAGCTTAGCGTGGGATCAGCCCCAGCATTTT.

This clone was observed many times. This chain joins TRBV5-1 and TRBJ2-1; D may be TRBD1 or TRBD2 (5 bases each). The CDR3 is 15 residues long. Trimming stripped 2 bases from V and 4 bases from J, with 13 bases between. Germline CDR1 SGHRS, CDR2 YFSETQ. In DNA, the CDR3 is TGCGCCAGCAGCTTACAAGACGGGGCTTACAATGAGCAGTTCTTC. Residues: CASSLQDGAYNEQFF.

In its sample, this clone was seen many times. This sequence joins TRBV5-1 and TRBJ2-7; 9 nucleotides line up with TRBD1. The CDR3 contains 14 residues. The trim removed 4 bases at V and 2 bases at J, leaving 4 bases unmatched. Germline lookup yields CDR1 SGHRS and CDR2 YFSETQ. The DNA of the CDR3 is TGCGCCAGCAGCCCTTGGACAGGGGCCTACGAGCAGTACTTC. As protein: CASSPWTGAYEQYF.

The chain has TRBV5-6 and TRBJ2-1; D perhaps matches TRBD2 (5 bases). Trimming cost V 4 bases and J 7 bases, with 15 bases left between them. The CDR3 is 14 amino acids. Per the germline V gene, CDR1 is SGHDT and CDR2 is YYEEEE. The CDR3 region has the DNA TGTGCCAGCAGCCACCGCGGGCGCCGAAATGAGCAGTTCTTC. Amino acids: CASSHRGRRNEQFF.

CDR3: CASSATGPTNEKLFF. The CDR3 DNA is TGTGCCAGCAGCGCAACAGGGCCAACTAATGAAAAACTGTTTTTT. The chain employs TRBV7-2 and TRBJ1-4, with D perhaps TRBD1 (6 bases). The CDR3 has 15 residues. Trimming took off 5 bases at V and 0 bases at J, with 10 bases between the two ends. The germline CDR1 and CDR2 sequences are SGHTA and FQGNSA.

The chain uses TRBV9 and TRBJ2-1; 7 nucleotides align to TRBD2. From germline, CDR1 is SGDLS and CDR2 YYNGEE. The junction had 20 bases not matched to a gene; V was cut back by 4 bases and J by 10 bases. This CDR3 has 17 amino acids. CDR3 nucleotides: TGTGCCAGCAGCCGTACCAATCGGGGGGAAAAACGGGAGGAGCAGTTCTTC. Encoded protein: CASSRTNRGEKREEQFF.